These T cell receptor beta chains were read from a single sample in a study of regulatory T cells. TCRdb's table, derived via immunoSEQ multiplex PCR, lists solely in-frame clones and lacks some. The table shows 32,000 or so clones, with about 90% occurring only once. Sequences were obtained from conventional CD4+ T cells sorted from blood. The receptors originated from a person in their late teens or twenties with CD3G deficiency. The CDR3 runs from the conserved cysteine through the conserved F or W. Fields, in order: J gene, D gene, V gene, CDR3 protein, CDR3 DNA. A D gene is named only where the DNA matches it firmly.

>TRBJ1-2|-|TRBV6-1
CASSEWVTEYYGYTF
TGTGCCAGCAGTGAATGGGTGACGGAGTACTATGGCTACACCTTC
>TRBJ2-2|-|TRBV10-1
CASSVPNGELFF
TGCGCCAGCAGTGTACCGAACGGGGAGCTGTTTTTT
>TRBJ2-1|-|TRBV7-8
CASSSVSGEQFF
TGTGCCAGCAGCTCAGTCTCAGGGGAGCAGTTCTTC
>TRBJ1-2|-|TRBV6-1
CASSENPPGVSYTF
TGTGCCAGCAGTGAAAACCCGCCAGGGGTGAGCTACACCTTC
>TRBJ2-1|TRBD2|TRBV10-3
CAISDPGSGRYEQFF
TGTGCCATCAGTGATCCGGGGAGCGGGAGGTATGAGCAGTTCTTC
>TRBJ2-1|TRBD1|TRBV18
CASSPDRGYEQFF
TGTGCCAGCTCACCCGACAGGGGCTATGAGCAGTTCTTC
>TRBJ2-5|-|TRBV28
CASSFGGGRETQYF
TGTGCCAGCAGTTTTGGGGGTGGGAGAGAGACCCAGTACTTC
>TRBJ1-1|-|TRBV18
CASSPRAGTEAFF
TGTGCCAGCTCACCACGGGCGGGCACTGAAGCTTTCTTT
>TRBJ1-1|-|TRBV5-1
CASSLGANTEAFF
TGCGCCAGCAGCTTGGGCGCGAACACTGAAGCTTTCTTT
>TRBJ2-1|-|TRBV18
CASSRGGNSYNEQFF
TGTGCCAGCTCACGTGGGGGCAACTCCTACAATGAGCAGTTCTTC
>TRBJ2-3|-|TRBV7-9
CASSLGREDTQYF
TGTGCCAGCAGCTTAGGGAGGGAGGATACGCAGTATTTT
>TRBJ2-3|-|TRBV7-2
CASSHTIPQGFRDTQYF
TGTGCCAGCAGCCATACGATTCCACAGGGATTTCGAGATACGCAGTATTTT
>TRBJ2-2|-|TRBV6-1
CASSEAPPGATGELFF
TGTGCCAGCAGTGAAGCCCCCCCAGGGGCCACCGGGGAGCTGTTTTTT
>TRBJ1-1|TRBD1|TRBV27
CASSFLRDRNTEAFF
TGTGCCAGCAGTTTCCTCCGGGACAGGAACACTGAAGCTTTCTTT
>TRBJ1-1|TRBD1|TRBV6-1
CASSAPPGQGMDTEAFF
TGTGCCAGCAGTGCCCCCCCGGGACAGGGAATGGACACTGAAGCTTTCTTT
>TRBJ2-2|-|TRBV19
CASGWRTGELFF
TGTGCCAGTGGCTGGCGCACCGGGGAGCTGTTTTTT
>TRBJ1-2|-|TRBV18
CASSPGQLDGYTF
TGTGCCAGCTCACCGGGCCAGCTCGATGGCTACACCTTC
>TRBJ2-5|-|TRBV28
CASSSILSRQETQYF
TGTGCCAGCAGTTCAATCCTGAGTAGACAAGAGACCCAGTACTTC
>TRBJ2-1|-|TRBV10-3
CAISMDRSGANEQFF
TGTGCCATCAGCATGGACCGGTCGGGAGCCAATGAGCAGTTCTTC
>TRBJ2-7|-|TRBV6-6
CASSRGMTYEQYF
TGTGCCAGCAGCCGGGGGATGACCTACGAGCAGTACTTC
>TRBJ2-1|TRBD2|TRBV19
CATAPLAGNEQFF
TGTGCCACCGCCCCTCTAGCGGGCAATGAGCAGTTCTTC